This T cell receptor (beta chain) was sequenced during a study of molecular identifiers for immune sequencing clone quantification. Study at large: Replicate runs used RNA from roughly 20,000 or 100,000 naive CD8 cells, which was split five ways into aliquots, and four of those aliquots were then sequenced.

The CDR3 contains 17 residues. Germline values: CDR1 MNHEY, CDR2 SVGAGI. Trimming removed 2 bases from V and 6 bases from J, with 21 bases in between. This clonotype was detected ten times or more. Naive CD8 libraries used 20,000 to 1,000,000 sorted cells and 10%, 30% or 50% RNA. TCRdb fed the PCR reads into MiXCR, producing one record per CDR3 protein. Altogether 490,000 or so distinct CDR3 sequences are present, roughly a fifth being singletons, with the ten largest covering under 0.85%. Sequenced input: naive CD8+ T cells from blood, with Jurkat cell RNA spiked in. Subset: FACS-sorted CD8+CD4-CCR7+CD45RA+ naive T cells. The chain has TRBV6-5 and TRBJ2-3; D is unresolved. The clonotype originates from a human donor in good health. Some libraries in this study had Jurkat cell RNA spiked in. The CDR3 protein is CASSYRRPTRSIDTQYF. Written as DNA, the CDR3 is TGTGCCAGCAGTTACCGCCGGCCGACCAGGTCGATTGATACGCAGTATTTT.